This T cell receptor beta chain emerged from a study of shared clonotypes between healthy human individuals. General study results and limits: Between a handful of donors, naive CD4 clonotypes were shared at a level of approximately 5%.

Some clones are missing from TCRdb's copy, which holds only in-frame ones; the method was immunoSEQ multiplex PCR. The data show around 1,900,000 clones, around 95% seen once. This clone was observed a single time. Its cognate antigen is unknown. Naive CD8 cells, CD45RO-negative and positively selected for CCR7, excluded terminally differentiated effector memory CD45RA+ cells. Donors comprised only Caucasian adults living in Nashville, Tennessee. The TCR originated in a man between 18 and 35 years old in good health. Some clones in this sample may be carry-over from other donors' samples. Sample: naive CD8+ T cells from PBMCs.

CDR3 sequence reads: CASSSNLHNEQFF. CDR3 DNA: TGTGCCAGCAGCTCCAACCTACACAATGAGCAGTTCTTC. This sequence joins TRBV13 and TRBJ2-1; D ambiguous. V lost 4 bases and J 5 bases, leaving 9 bases between the germline ends. The germline V gene encodes CDR1 PRHDT and CDR2 FYEKMQ (reference sequence). This CDR3 region has 13 residues.